This paragraph reports one TCR beta chain. The target antigen is unknown. The data were taken from a study of breast tumors, draining lymph nodes, adjacent tissues. Broader study findings: Tumor TCR diversity was below lymph nodes but above nontumor tissue. Data fit most tumor T cells coming from lymph node, expanding in tumor. Tumor and nontumor repertoires were significantly more similar in luminal-like than in basal-like breast cancer. Data only fit, rather than demonstrated, lymph node origin of most tumor T cells.

J gave up 0 bases and V 0 bases, and 4 bases lay outside the gene matches. Germline assignment: CDR1 SGHNT and CDR2 YYREEE (reference sequence). There are 17 residues in the CDR3. Axillary draining lymph nodes of breast cancer patients supplied the node samples. TCRdb redid the calling of the multiplex PCR reads with MiXCR, one entry per CDR3 protein. The sample has tens of thousands of distinct CDR3 sequences, roughly a fifth seen once; the top ten hold around 2.5%. Sequenced input: axillary lymph node tissue. This receptor was identified in a female donor with breast cancer. Some clones in this sample may be carry-over from other donors' samples. The rearrangement uses TRBV5-4 and TRBJ2-2, with 8 bases that match TRBD1. In DNA, the CDR3 is TGTGCCAGCAGCTTGGTGTCAGGGGGCGCGAACACCGGGGAGCTGTTTTTT. Its protein product is CASSLVSGGANTGELFF. Together with reference TRBV5-4 and TRBJ2-2, the CDR3 gives the full variable domain: ETGVTQSPTHLIKTRGQQVTLRCSSQSGHNTVSWYQQALGQGPQFIFQYYREEENGRGNFPPRFSGLQFPNYSSELNVNALELDDSALYLCASSLVSGGANTGELFFGEGSRLTVL.